The next 2 T cell receptor beta chains were all read from a single sample in a study of blood T cell repertoires in COVID-19. Repertoires were generated with immunoSEQ multiplex PCR, while TCRdb's copy carries only in-frame clones and drops some. The data hold approximately 300,000 clones, with around 89% observed a single time. Sequenced input: peripheral blood. These receptor sequences come from a man aged 40-49 years with acute or convalescent COVID-19.

This clone was seen a few times. This sequence joins TRBV13 and TRBJ2-3, with 13 bases that match TRBD2. The CDR3 totals 17 residues. Losses at the gene ends were 4 bases for V and 4 bases for J; bases not matched to a gene: 8. The V gene's germline CDR1 is PRHDT and CDR2 FYEKMQ (reference sequence). As DNA, the CDR3 is TGTGCCAGCAGCTATACCGGACTAGCGGGGGCCTCAGATACGCAGTATTTT. Amino acids: CASSYTGLAGASDTQYF.

The chain employs TRBV5-1 and TRBJ2-3; TRBD2 is a possible D gene (6 bases). Germline-derived CDR1 and CDR2 are SGHRS and YFSETQ. CDR3 length equals 15 residues. V was clipped by 5 bases and J by 8 bases, with 21 bases between them. The CDR3 bases are TGCGCCAGCAGATTGCCGGGACTTCCTCTACGTACGCAGTATTTT. It translates to CASRLPGLPLRTQYF.